The 19 T cell receptor beta chains below all came from one sample that was sequenced in a study of blood T cells in healthy people across ages. Primers used in a second PCR of roughly 7 to 11 cycles were a sample-barcoded 5' primer and a J-beta primer mix. In TCRdb, the 5' RACE reads were re-called with MiXCR into one record per CDR3 protein. The sample has about 570,000 distinct CDR3 sequences; approximately 30% are singletons. The material sequenced was blood. Every receptor here comes from a woman in her 70s in good health.

This clonotype was counted only a few times. This chain uses TRBV4-2 with TRBJ2-2; D ambiguous. Trimming left V 3 bases short and J 1 base short, with 6 bases between. Germline-derived CDR1 and CDR2 are LGHNA and YNFKEQ. The CDR3 consists of 14 residues. CDR3 residues: CASSHNRNTGELFF. The DNA for the CDR3 is TGTGCCAGCAGCCACAACAGGAACACCGGGGAGCTGTTTTTT.

The chain uses TRBV6-1 and TRBJ2-1, with 11 bases aligning to TRBD2. Germline V gives CDR1 MNHNS, CDR2 SASEGT. V shed 4 bases, J shed 0 bases, and the junction held 5 bases outside the gene matches. This CDR3 region has 17 residues. This chain's CDR3 is CASSASSGGSSYNEQFF. CDR3 nucleotide sequence: TGTGCCAGCAGTGCATCTAGCGGGGGGAGCTCCTACAATGAGCAGTTCTTC.

The rearrangement links TRBV7-9 to TRBJ2-5; D not certain. CDR3 size: 13 residues. Per the germline V gene, CDR1 is SEHNR and CDR2 is FQNEAQ (reference sequence). V lost 2 bases to trimming and J lost 3 bases, with 7 bases between them. The CDR3 reads CASSLPTEETQYF. The CDR3 coding sequence is TGTGCCAGCAGCTTACCCACCGAAGAGACCCAGTACTTC.

As to this clonotype: A read error may account for a junction end that differs from germline. The genes are TRBV6-5 and TRBJ2-5; 11 bases fit TRBD1. Germline V gene lookup returns CDR1 MNHEY and CDR2 SVGAGI. The CDR3 covers 12 residues. In DNA, the CDR3 is TGTGCCGGCAGCCGAGGGACAGGGGGTTGGTACTTC. This translates into CAGSRGTGGWYF.

V is TRBV5-1 and J is TRBJ2-4; D not certain. This CDR3 region has 13 residues. Germline CDR1 and CDR2: SGHRS and YFSETQ. Trimming took off 0 bases at V and 6 bases at J, with 7 bases between the two ends. CDR3 in DNA: TGCGCCAGCAGCTTGGATAGAGGAAACATTCAGTACTTC. As protein: CASSLDRGNIQYF.

This clonotype was seen at least ten times. The chain carries TRBV11-2 and TRBJ2-3; no clear D gene. V lost 0 bases to trimming and J lost 14 bases, with 12 bases between them. The CDR3 length is 12 residues. Germline assignment: CDR1 SGHAT and CDR2 FQNNGV. The CDR3 DNA is TGTGCCAGCAGCTTAGATTTTCATAAAGCGTATTTT. Amino acid sequence: CASSLDFHKAYF. Full variable domain (outside the CDR3, taken from reference TRBV11-2 and TRBJ2-3): EAGVAQSPRYKIIEKRQSVAFWCNPISGHATLYWYQQILGQGPKLLIQFQNNGVVDDSQLPKDRFSAERLKGVDSTLKIQPAKLEDSAVYLCASSLDFHKAYFGPGTRLTVL.

The V and J genes are TRBV7-2 and TRBJ2-1; D is uncertain. CDR1 is SGHTA, CDR2 FQGNSA, per germline. Trimming took 0 bases from V and 5 from J, leaving 11 bases between them. The CDR3 consists of 15 residues. The CDR3 DNA sequence: TGTGCCAGCAGCTTAGCGGGTAGGGCCGACAATGAGCAGTTCTTC. It yields the protein CASSLAGRADNEQFF.

This chain links TRBV10-3 with TRBJ2-1; 9 positions agree with TRBD2. V lost 4 bases, J lost 7 bases, and 14 bases stayed unmatched. The length of the CDR3 is 17 residues. Per the germline V gene, CDR1 is ENHRY and CDR2 is SYGVKD. The chain's CDR3 is CAISGFPAGGPGNEQFF. The CDR3 DNA follows: TGTGCCATCAGTGGATTCCCGGCGGGAGGGCCAGGGAATGAGCAGTTCTTC.

This clonotype appeared many times. The chain recombines TRBV5-1 with TRBJ2-6, with 10 bases aligning to TRBD1. The CDR3 sequence is 16 residues long. Germline V gene lookup returns CDR1 SGHRS and CDR2 YFSETQ. J was trimmed by 0 bases and V by 7 bases; bases with no gene match: 4. The CDR3 nucleotides are TGCGCCAGCGACAGGGGGCAGACCTCTGGGGCCAACGTCCTGACTTTC. Translating gives CASDRGQTSGANVLTF.

The V gene is TRBV2, the J gene TRBJ2-1; TRBD2 matches 12 bases. After removal of 6 bases from V and 5 bases from J, the junction contained 11 bases not matched to a gene. This CDR3 is 17 amino acids long. Germline V CDR1 and CDR2: SNHLY, FYNNEI. CDR3 coding DNA: TGTGCCAGCAGACTGTACGTGACTAGCGGGGGTAACAATGAGCAGTTCTTC. This gives the protein CASRLYVTSGGNNEQFF.

The rearrangement joins TRBV29-1 to TRBJ2-3; unclear D gene. V was cut by 7 bases and J by 0 bases, with 11 bases left in between. CDR3 size: 13 residues. In germline, CDR1 is SQVTM, CDR2 ANQGSEA. This chain's CDR3 is CSGSITSTDTQYF. CDR3 bases: TGCAGCGGATCGATAACTAGCACAGATACGCAGTATTTT.

This rearrangement joins TRBV15 to TRBJ2-7; no definite D call. Deletions cut 2 bases from V and 7 bases from J, with 9 bases between. CDR3 length: 12 residues. Germline V gene lookup returns CDR1 LNHNV and CDR2 YYDKDF (reference sequence). CDR3 loop: CATSRSGFEQYF. The DNA for the CDR3 is TGTGCCACCAGCAGATCCGGATTTGAGCAGTACTTC.

CDR3 loop: CASSSDPQERVHEQYF. Written as DNA, the CDR3 is TGTGCCAGCAGTTCGGACCCGCAGGAAAGGGTCCACGAGCAGTACTTC. The chain couples TRBV12-3 or TRBV12-4 to TRBJ2-7; no firm D call. The CDR3 spans 16 residues. V lost 4 bases and J lost 5, with 21 bases in between.

V usage is TRBV18 and J usage is TRBJ2-7; TRBD2 might be the D (9 bases). The CDR3 length is 15 residues. The germline V gene encodes CDR1 KGHSH and CDR2 LQKENI. Trimming cost V 2 bases and J 3 bases, with 14 bases left between them. The CDR3 reads CASSPAGGTGYEQYF. DNA of the CDR3: TGTGCCAGCTCACCAGCGGGAGGGACAGGCTACGAGCAGTACTTC.

This chain uses TRBV20-1 with TRBJ2-5, with TRBD2 as a possible D gene (6 bases). The CDR3 covers 14 residues. Germline V gene data show CDR1 as DFQATT and CDR2 as SNEGSKA (reference sequence). Trimming stripped 0 bases from V and 5 bases from J, with 13 bases between. The CDR3 nucleotides are TGCAGTGCTAGAGACCCCTTTGGGGGGGAGACCCAGTACTTC. Its translation: CSARDPFGGETQYF.

V is TRBV7-6 and J is TRBJ1-1; D perhaps matches TRBD1 (5 bases). This CDR3 spans 15 amino acids. Between the trimmed V and J ends, which lost 0 bases and 8 bases, there was a span of 16 bases. CDR1 is SGHVS and CDR2 is FNYEAQ in the germline V gene. The CDR3 DNA reads TGTGCCAGCAGCTTAGCGCCGTCAGGGCAGCGGGAAGCTTTCTTT. Protein sequence: CASSLAPSGQREAFF.

The rearrangement joins TRBV19 to TRBJ2-1, with 9 nucleotides matching TRBD2. Germline CDR1 and CDR2: LNHDA and SQIVND (reference sequence). J lost 7 bases, V lost 3 bases, and 4 bases had no gene match. This CDR3 spans 14 amino acids. CDR3 nucleotides: TGTGCCAGTAGTATCGGGCTAGCGGGGAATGAGCAGTTCTTC. Translated, it gives CASSIGLAGNEQFF.

This clonotype came up a few times. The chain employs TRBV6-5 and TRBJ1-5; 7 bases line up with TRBD1. Germline values: CDR1 MNHEY, CDR2 SVGAGI. V dropped 6 bases and J dropped 2; count of bases not matched to a gene: 7. The CDR3 length is 15 residues. The chain's CDR3 is CASSNSGQGNQPQHF. In DNA, the CDR3 is TGTGCCAGCAGCAACAGCGGACAGGGCAATCAGCCCCAGCATTTT.

The sample holds a few counts of this clonotype. V and J are TRBV4-1 and TRBJ2-1; tentatively, D is TRBD2 (6 bases). Trimming left V 0 bases short and J 9 bases short, with 15 bases between. The germline V gene encodes CDR1 MGHRA and CDR2 YSYEKL. The CDR3 covers 15 residues. Here the CDR3 reads CASSQEGGRHREQFF. The CDR3 DNA sequence: TGCGCCAGCAGCCAAGAGGGGGGACGCCACCGTGAGCAGTTCTTC.